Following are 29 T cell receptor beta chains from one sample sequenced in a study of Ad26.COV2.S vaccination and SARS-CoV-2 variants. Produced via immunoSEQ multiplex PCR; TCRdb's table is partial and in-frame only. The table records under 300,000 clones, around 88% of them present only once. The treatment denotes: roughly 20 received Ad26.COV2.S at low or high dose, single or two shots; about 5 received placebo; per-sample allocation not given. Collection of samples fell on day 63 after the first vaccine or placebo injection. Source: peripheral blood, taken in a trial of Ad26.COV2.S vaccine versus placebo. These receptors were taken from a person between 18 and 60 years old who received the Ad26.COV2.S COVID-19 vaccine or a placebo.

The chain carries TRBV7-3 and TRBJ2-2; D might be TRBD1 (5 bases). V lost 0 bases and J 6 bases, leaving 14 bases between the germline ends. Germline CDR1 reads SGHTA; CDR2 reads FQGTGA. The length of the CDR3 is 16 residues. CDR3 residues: CASSLTRQRNAGELFF. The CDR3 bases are TGTGCCAGCAGCTTAACCAGACAGAGAAACGCCGGGGAGCTGTTTTTT. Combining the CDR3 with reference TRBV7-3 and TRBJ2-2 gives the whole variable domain GAGVSQTPSNKVTEKGKYVELRCDPISGHTALYWYRQSLGQGPEFLIYFQGTGAADDSGLPNDRFFAVRPEGSVSTLKIQRTERGDSAVYLCASSLTRQRNAGELFFGEGSRLTVL.

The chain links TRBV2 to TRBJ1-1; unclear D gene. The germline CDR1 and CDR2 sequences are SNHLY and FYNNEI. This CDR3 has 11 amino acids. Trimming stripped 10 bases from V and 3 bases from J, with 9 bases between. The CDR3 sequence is CATQEYTEAFF. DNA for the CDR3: TGTGCCACCCAAGAGTACACTGAAGCTTTCTTT.

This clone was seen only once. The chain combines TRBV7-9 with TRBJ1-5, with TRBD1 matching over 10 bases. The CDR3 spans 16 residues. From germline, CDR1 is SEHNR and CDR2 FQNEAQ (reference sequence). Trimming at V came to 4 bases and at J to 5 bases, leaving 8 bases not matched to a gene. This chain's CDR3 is CASSSGTGAEDQPQHF. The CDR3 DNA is TGTGCCAGCAGCTCCGGGACAGGGGCTGAGGATCAGCCCCAGCATTTT.

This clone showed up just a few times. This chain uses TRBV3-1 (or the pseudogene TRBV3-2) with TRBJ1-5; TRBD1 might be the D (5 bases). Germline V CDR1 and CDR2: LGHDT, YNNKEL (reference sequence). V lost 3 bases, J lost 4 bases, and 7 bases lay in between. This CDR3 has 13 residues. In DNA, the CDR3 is TGTGCCAGCAGCCAGTCAGGGAATCAGCCCCAGCATTTT. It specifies CASSQSGNQPQHF.

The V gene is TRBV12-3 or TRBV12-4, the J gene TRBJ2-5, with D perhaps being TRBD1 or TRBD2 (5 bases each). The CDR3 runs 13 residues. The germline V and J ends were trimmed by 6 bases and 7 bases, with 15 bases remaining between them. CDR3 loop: CASRDGTPMTQYF. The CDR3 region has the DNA TGTGCCAGCAGGGATGGGACCCCCATGACCCAGTACTTC.

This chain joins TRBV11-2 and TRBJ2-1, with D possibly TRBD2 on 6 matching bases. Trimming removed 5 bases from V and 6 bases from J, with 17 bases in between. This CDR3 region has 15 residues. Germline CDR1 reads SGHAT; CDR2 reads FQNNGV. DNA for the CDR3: TGTGCCAGCAGCCCAGATCCCGGGAGTTTCAATGAGCAGTTCTTC. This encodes CASSPDPGSFNEQFF.

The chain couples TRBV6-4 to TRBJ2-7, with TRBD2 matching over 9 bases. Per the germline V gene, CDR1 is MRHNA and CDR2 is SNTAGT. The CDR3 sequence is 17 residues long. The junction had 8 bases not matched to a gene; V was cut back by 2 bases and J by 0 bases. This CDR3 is CASSDPRLADSSYEQYV. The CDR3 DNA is TGTGCCAGCAGTGACCCTCGACTAGCGGATAGCTCCTACGAGCAGTACGTC.

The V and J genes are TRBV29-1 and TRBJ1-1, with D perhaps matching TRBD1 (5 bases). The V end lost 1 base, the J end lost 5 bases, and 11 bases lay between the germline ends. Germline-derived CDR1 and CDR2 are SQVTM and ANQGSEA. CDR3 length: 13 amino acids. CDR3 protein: CSVEGGKRTEAFF. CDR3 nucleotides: TGCAGCGTTGAAGGGGGGAAGAGAACTGAAGCTTTCTTT.

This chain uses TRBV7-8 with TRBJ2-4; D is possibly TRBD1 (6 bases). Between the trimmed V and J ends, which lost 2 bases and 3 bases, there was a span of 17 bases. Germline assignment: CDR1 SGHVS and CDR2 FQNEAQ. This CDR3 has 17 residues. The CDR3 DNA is TGTGCCAGCAGCTTAAGGATCAGACCAGGGGTCAAAAACATTCAGTACTTC. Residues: CASSLRIRPGVKNIQYF.

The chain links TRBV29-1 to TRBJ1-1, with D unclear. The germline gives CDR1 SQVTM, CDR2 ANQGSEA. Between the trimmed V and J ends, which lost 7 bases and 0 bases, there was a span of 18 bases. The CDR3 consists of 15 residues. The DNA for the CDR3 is TGCAGCGCCGCCCGTTCTTTGACGGTGAACACTGAAGCTTTCTTT. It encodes CSAARSLTVNTEAFF.

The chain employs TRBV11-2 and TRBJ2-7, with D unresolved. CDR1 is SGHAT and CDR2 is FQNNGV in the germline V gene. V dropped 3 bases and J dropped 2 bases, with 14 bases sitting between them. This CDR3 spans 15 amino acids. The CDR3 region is CASSLEIPHTYEQYF. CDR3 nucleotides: TGTGCCAGCAGCTTGGAGATACCTCATACCTACGAGCAGTACTTC.

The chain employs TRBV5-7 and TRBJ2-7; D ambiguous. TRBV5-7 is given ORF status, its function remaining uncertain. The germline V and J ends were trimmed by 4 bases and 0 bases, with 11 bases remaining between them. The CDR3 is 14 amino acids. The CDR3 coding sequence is TGTGCCAGCAGCCCACGGACGGTCTCCTACGAGCAGTACTTC. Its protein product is CASSPRTVSYEQYF.

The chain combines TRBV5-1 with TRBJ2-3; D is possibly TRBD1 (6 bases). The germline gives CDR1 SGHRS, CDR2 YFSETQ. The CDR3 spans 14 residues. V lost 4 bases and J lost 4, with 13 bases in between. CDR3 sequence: CASSPRQVSDTQYF. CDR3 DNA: TGCGCCAGCAGCCCCCGACAGGTCTCAGATACGCAGTATTTT.

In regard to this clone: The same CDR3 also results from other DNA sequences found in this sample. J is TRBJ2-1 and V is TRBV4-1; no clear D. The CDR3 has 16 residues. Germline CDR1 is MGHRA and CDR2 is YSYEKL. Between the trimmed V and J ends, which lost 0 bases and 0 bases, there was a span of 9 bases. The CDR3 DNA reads TGCGCCAGCAGCCAAGATCGGGTTAGCTCCTACAATGAGCAGTTCTTC. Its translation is CASSQDRVSSYNEQFF.

The CDR3 DNA reads as TGTGCCAGCAGCGCACTACAGGGGGCGCGCGGAAAACTGTTTTTT. As protein: CASSALQGARGKLFF. The gene calls are TRBV11-2 and TRBJ1-4, with 9 bases fitting TRBD1. Germline V gene data show CDR1 as SGHAT and CDR2 as FQNNGV. The junction had 11 bases not matched to a gene; V was cut back by 5 bases and J by 10 bases. The CDR3 contains 15 residues.

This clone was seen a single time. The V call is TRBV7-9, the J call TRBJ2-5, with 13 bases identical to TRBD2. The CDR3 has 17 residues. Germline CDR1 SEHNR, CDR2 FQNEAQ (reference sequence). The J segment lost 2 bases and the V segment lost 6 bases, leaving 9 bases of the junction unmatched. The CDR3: CASSRATSGGTQETQYF. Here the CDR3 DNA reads TGTGCCAGCAGTAGAGCGACTAGCGGGGGGACACAAGAGACCCAGTACTTC. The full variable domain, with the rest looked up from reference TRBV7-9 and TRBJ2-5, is DTGVSQNPRHKITKRGQNVTFRCDPISEHNRLYWYRQTLGQGPEFLTYFQNEAQLEKSRLLSDRFSAERPKGSFSTLEIQRTEQGDSAMYLCASSRATSGGTQETQYFGPGTRLLVL.

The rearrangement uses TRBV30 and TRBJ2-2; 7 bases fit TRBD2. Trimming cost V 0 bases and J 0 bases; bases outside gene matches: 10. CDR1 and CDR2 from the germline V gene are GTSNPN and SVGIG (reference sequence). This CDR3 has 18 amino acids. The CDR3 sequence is CAWSVSLAVTANTGELFF. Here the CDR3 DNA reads TGTGCCTGGAGTGTTTCCCTAGCGGTTACCGCGAACACCGGGGAGCTGTTTTTT.

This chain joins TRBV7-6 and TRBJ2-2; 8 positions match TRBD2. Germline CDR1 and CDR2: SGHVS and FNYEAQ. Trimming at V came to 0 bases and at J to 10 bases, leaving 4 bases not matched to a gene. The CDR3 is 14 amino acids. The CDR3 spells CASSLAGRAKELFF. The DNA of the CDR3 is TGTGCCAGCAGCTTAGCCGGGAGGGCCAAGGAGCTGTTTTTT.

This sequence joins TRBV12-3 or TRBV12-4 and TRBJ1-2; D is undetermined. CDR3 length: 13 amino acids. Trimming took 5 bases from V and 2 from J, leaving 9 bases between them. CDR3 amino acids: CASSEGTNYGYTF. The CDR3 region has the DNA TGTGCCAGCAGTGAGGGCACGAACTATGGCTACACCTTC.

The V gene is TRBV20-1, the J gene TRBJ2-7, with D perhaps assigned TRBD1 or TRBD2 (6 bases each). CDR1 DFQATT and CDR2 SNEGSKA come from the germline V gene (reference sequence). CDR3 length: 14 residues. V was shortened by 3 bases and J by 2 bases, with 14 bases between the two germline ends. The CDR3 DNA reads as TGCAGTGCTAGTACCGTTCGGGGGCCCTACGAGCAGTACTTC. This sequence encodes CSASTVRGPYEQYF.

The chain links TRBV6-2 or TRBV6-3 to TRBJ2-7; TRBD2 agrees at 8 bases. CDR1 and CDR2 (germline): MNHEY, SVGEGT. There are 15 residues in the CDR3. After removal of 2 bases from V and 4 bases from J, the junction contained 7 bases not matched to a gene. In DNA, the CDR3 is TGTGCCAGCAGTTACGACGCGGGAGGAAGATACGAGCAGTACGTC. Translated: CASSYDAGGRYEQYV.

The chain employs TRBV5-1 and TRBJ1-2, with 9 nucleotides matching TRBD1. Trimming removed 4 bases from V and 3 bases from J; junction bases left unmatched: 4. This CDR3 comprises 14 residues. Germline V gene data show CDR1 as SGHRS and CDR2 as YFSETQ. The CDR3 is CASSAQGADYGYTF. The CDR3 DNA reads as TGCGCCAGCAGCGCACAGGGGGCGGACTATGGCTACACCTTC.

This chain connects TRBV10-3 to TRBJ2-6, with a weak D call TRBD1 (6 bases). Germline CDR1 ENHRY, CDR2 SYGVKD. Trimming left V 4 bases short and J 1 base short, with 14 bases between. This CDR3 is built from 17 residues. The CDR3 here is CAISGSTTGSGANVLTF. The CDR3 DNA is TGTGCCATCAGTGGGTCCACTACAGGGTCTGGGGCCAACGTCCTGACTTTC.

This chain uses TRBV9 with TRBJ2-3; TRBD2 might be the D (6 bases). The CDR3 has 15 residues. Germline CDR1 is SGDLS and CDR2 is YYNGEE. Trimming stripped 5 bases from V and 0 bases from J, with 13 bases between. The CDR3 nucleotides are TGTGCCAGCAGTTACATAGCGGCTAGCACAGATACGCAGTATTTT. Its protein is CASSYIAASTDTQYF. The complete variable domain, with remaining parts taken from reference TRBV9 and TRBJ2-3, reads DSGVTQTPKHLITATGQRVTLRCSPRSGDLSVYWYQQSLDQGLQFLIQYYNGEERAKGNILERFSAQQFPDLHSELNLSSLELGDSALYFCASSYIAASTDTQYFGPGTRLTVL.

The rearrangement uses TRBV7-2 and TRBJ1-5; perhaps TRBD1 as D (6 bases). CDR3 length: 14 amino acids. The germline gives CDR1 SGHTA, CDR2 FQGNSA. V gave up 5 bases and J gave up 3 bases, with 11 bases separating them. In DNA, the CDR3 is TGTGCCAGCAGCGTCGGACAGTTCAATCAGCCCCAGCATTTT. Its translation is CASSVGQFNQPQHF.

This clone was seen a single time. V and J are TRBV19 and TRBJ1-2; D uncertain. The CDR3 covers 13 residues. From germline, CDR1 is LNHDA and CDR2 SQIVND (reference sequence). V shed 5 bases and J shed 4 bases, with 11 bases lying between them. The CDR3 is CASSPSPVYGYTF. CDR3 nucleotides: TGTGCCAGTAGTCCGAGCCCGGTCTATGGCTACACCTTC. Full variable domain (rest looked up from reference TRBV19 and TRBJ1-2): DGGITQSPKYLFRKEGQNVTLSCEQNLNHDAMYWYRQDPGQGLRLIYYSQIVNDFQKGDIAEGYSVSREKKESFPLTVTSAQKNPTAFYLCASSPSPVYGYTFGSGTRLTVV.

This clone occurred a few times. CDR3 DNA: TGTGCCAGCAGCCCGACAGCGGGGAGCTCCTATAATTCACCCCTCCACTTT. This translates into CASSPTAGSSYNSPLHF. The chain couples TRBV9 to TRBJ1-6, with D possibly TRBD1 on 5 matching bases. Germline assignment: CDR1 SGDLS and CDR2 YYNGEE. The CDR3 loop spans 17 amino acids. V was cut by 4 bases and J by 0 bases, with 14 bases left in between.

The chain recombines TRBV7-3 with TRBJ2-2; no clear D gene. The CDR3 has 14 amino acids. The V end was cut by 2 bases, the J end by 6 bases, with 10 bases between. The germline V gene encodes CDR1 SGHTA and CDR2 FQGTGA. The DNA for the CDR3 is TGTGCCAGCAGCTTATTATTCGGAGCCGGGGAGCTGTTTTTT. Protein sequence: CASSLLFGAGELFF.

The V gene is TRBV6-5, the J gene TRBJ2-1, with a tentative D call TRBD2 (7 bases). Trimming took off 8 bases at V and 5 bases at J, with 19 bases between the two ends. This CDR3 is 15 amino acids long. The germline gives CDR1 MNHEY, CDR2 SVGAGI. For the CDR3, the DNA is TGTGCCAGCTTAGAAACAGGGAGGGTTAACAATGAGCAGTTCTTC. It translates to CASLETGRVNNEQFF.